The clone carrying this TCR beta chain was detected a few times. No antigen is known for it. J gave up 0 bases and V 0 bases, and 0 bases lay outside the gene matches. Per germline, CDR1 SGHNT and CDR2 YYREEE (reference sequence). This CDR3 spans 15 amino acids. Both 60 Vbeta primers and 13 Jbeta primers went into the PCR. The table came from immunoSEQ multiplex PCR; TCRdb's copy has only in-frame clones and leaves some out. The sample carries tens of thousands of clones, about 79% recorded once. The sample originates from a study of cytomegalovirus exposure and HLA in healthy donors. Study-level results: Later work associated roughly 17,000 TCR beta sequences with HLA alleles at 0.05 false discovery rate.

The receptor comes from a male donor in good health and CMV-seropositive. Input material: PBMCs. This chain connects TRBV5-4 to TRBJ2-1; TRBD2 matches at 7 bases. This CDR3 is CASSLGGGSYNEQFF. The DNA of the CDR3 is TGTGCCAGCAGCTTGGGCGGGGGCTCCTACAATGAGCAGTTCTTC. Looking up the rest from reference TRBV5-4 and TRBJ2-1 gives the full variable domain: ETGVTQSPTHLIKTRGQQVTLRCSSQSGHNTVSWYQQALGQGPQFIFQYYREEENGRGNFPPRFSGLQFPNYSSELNVNALELDDSALYLCASSLGGGSYNEQFFGPGTRLTVL.